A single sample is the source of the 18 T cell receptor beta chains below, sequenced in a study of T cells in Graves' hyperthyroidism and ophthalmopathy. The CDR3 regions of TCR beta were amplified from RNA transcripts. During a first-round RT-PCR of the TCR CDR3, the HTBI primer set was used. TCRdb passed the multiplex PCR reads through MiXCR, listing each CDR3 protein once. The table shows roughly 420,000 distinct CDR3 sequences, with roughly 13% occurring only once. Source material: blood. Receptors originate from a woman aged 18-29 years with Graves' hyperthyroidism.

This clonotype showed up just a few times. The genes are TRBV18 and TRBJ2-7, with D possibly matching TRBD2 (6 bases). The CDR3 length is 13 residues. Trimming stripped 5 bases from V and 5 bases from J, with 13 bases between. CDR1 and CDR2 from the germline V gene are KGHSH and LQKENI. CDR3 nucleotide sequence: TGTGCCAGCTCAGGGTCGGGGGTGGACGAGCAGTACTTC. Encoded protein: CASSGSGVDEQYF. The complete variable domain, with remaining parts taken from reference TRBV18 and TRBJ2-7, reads NAGVMQNPRHLVRRRGQEARLRCSPMKGHSHVYWYRQLPEEGLKFMVYLQKENIIDESGMPKERFSAEFPKEGPSILRIQQVVRGDSAAYFCASSGSGVDEQYFGPGTRLTVT.

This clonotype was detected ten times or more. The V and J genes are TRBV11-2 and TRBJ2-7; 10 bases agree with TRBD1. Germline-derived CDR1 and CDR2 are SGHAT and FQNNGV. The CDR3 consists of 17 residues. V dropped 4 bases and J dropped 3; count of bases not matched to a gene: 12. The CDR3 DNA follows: TGTGCCAGCAGCTCGTCCCCGGGACAGGGGTTGCTCTACGAGCAGTACTTC. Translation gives CASSSSPGQGLLYEQYF.

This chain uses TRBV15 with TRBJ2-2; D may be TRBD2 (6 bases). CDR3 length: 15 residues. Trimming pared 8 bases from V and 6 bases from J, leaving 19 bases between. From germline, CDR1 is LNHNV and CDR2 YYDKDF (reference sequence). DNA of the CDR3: TGTGCCACCCAATTAGGCGGGAAAAACCCCGGGGAGCTGTTTTTT. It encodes CATQLGGKNPGELFF. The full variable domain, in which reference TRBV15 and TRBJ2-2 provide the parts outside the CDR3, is DAMVIQNPRYQVTQFGKPVTLSCSQTLNHNVMYWYQQKSSQAPKLLFHYYDKDFNNEADTPDNFQSRRPNTSFCFLDIRSPGLGDTAMYLCATQLGGKNPGELFFGEGSRLTVL.

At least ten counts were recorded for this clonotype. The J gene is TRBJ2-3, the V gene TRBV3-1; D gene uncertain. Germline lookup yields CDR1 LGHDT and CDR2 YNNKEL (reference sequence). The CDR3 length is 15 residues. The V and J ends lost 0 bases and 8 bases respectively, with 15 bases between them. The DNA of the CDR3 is TGTGCCAGCAGCCAAGAACGTTCGGGTCGCGGTACGCAGTATTTT. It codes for CASSQERSGRGTQYF.

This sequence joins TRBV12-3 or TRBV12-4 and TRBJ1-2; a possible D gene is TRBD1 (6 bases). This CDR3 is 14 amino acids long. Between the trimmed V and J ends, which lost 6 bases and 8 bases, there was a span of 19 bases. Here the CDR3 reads CASSLGGGLAGYTF. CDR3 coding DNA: TGTGCCAGCAGCCTCGGAGGGGGGTTAGCGGGCTACACCTTC.

As DNA, the CDR3 is TGTGCCTGGAGTGTAATCCGGGGTTATGGCTACACCTTC. It yields the protein CAWSVIRGYGYTF. The J gene is TRBJ1-2, the V gene TRBV30; D unresolved. The CDR3 extends over 13 amino acids. Germline CDR1 and CDR2: GTSNPN and SVGIG (reference sequence). With 0 bases removed from V and 5 bases from J, the gap between germline ends came to 10 bases.

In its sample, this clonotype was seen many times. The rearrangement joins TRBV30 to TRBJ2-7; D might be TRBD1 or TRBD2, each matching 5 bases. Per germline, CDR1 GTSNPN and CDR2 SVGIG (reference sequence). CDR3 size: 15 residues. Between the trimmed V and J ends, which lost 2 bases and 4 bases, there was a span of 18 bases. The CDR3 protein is CAWSHQGEGRYEQYF. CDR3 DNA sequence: TGTGCCTGGAGTCACCAAGGTGAGGGGCGATACGAGCAGTACTTC. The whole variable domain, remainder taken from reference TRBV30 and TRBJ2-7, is SQTIHQWPATLVQPVGSPLSLECTVEGTSNPNLYWYRQAAGRGLQLLFYSVGIGQISSEVPQNLSASRPQDRQFILSSKKLLLSDSGFYLCAWSHQGEGRYEQYFGPGTRLTVT.

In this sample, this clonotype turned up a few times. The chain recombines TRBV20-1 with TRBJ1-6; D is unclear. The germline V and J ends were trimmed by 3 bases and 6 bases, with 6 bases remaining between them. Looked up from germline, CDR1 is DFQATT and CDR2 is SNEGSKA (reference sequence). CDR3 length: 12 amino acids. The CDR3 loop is CSAREVNSPLHF. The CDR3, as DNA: TGCAGTGCTAGGGAAGTTAATTCACCCCTCCACTTT.

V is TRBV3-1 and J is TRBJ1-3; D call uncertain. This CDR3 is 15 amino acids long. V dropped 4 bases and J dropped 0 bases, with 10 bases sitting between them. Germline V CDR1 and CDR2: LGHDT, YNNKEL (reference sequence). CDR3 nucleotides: TGTGCCAGCAGCCGAGGGCACGGCTCTGGAAACACCATATATTTT. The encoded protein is CASSRGHGSGNTIYF.

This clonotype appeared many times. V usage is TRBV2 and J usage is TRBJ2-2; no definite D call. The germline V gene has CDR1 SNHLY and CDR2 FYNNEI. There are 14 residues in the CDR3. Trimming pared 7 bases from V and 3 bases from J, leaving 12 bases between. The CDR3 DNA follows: TGTGCCAGCAAGGCAGATACTCACACCGGGGAGCTGTTTTTT. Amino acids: CASKADTHTGELFF.

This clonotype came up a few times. In DNA form, the CDR3 reads TGCAGTGCTAGATTGCTGGCGGGCCGGAGCTCCTACAATGAGCAGTTCTTC. Protein sequence: CSARLLAGRSSYNEQFF. The J gene is TRBJ2-1, the V gene TRBV20-1; tentative D call: TRBD2 (5 bases). The V and J ends lost 2 bases and 0 bases respectively, with 17 bases between them. Germline V CDR1 and CDR2: DFQATT, SNEGSKA (reference sequence). This CDR3 comprises 17 residues.

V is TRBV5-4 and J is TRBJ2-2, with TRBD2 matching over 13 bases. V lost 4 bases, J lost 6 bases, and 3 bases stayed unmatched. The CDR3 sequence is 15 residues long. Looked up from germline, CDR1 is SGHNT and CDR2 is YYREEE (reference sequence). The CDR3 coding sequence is TGTGCCAGCAGCGGGGGACTAGCGGGGCCCGGGGAGCTGTTTTTT. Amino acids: CASSGGLAGPGELFF.

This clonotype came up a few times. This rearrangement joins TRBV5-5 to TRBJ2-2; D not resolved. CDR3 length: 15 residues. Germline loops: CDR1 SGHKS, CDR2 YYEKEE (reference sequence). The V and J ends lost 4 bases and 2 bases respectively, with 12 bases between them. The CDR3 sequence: CASSQGPINTGELFF. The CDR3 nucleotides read TGTGCCAGCAGCCAAGGACCCATCAACACCGGGGAGCTGTTTTTT. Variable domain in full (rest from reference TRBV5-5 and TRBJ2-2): DAGVTQSPTHLIKTRGQQVTLRCSPISGHKSVSWYQQVLGQGPQFIFQYYEKEERGRGNFPDRFSARQFPNYSSELNVNALLLGDSALYLCASSQGPINTGELFFGEGSRLTVL.

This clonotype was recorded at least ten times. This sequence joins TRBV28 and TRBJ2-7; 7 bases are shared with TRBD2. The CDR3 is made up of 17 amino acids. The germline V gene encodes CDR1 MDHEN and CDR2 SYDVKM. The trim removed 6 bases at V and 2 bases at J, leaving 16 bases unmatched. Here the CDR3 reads CASSRVSSGGTTYEQYF. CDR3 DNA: TGTGCCAGCAGCCGAGTCTCTAGCGGCGGGACCACCTACGAGCAGTACTTC.

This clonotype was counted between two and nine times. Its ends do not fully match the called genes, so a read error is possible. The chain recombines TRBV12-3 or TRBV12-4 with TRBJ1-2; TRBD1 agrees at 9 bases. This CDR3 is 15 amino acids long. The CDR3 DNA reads TGTGCCAGCAGTTGGACAGGGGAAGATATCTATGGCTACATCTTC. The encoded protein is CASSWTGEDIYGYIF.

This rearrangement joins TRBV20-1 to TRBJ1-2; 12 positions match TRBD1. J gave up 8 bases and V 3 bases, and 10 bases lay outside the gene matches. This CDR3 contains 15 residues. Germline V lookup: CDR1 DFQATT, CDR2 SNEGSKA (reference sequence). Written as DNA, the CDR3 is TGCAGTGCTAGCGCGGGGGGACAGGGGGCTTTGGGCTACACCTTC. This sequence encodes CSASAGGQGALGYTF.

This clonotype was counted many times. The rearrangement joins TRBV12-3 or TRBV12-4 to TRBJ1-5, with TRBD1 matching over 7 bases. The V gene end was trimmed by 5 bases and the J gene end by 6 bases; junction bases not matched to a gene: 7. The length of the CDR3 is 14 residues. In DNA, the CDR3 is TGTGCCAGCAGTCGCTACAGGGGCTCTCAGCCCCAGCATTTT. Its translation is CASSRYRGSQPQHF.

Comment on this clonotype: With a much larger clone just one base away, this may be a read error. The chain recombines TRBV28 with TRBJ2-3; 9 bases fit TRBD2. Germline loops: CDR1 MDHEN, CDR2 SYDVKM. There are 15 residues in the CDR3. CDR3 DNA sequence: TGTGCCAGCAGCCCCGGACTAGCGAGCACAGATACGCAGTGTTTT. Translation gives CASSPGLASTDTQCF.